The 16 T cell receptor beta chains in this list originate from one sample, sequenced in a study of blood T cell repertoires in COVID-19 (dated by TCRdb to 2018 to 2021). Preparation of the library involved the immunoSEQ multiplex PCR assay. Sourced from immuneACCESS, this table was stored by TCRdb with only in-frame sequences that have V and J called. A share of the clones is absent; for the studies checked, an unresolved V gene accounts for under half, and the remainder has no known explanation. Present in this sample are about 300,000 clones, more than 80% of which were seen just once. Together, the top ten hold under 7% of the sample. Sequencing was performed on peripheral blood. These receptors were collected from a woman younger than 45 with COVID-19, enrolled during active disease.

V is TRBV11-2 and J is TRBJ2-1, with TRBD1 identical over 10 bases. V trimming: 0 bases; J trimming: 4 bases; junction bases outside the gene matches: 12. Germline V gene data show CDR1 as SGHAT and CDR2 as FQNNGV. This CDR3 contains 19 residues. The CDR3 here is CASSLDSWEGTGVYNEQFF. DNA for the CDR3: TGTGCCAGCAGCTTAGATAGTTGGGAAGGGACAGGGGTGTACAATGAGCAGTTCTTC.

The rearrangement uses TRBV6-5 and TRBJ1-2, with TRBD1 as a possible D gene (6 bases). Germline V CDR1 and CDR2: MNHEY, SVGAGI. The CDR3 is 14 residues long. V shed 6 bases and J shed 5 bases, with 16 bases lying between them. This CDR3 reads CASSASGQSYGYTF. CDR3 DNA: TGTGCCAGCAGCGCCTCCGGACAGAGTTATGGCTACACCTTC.

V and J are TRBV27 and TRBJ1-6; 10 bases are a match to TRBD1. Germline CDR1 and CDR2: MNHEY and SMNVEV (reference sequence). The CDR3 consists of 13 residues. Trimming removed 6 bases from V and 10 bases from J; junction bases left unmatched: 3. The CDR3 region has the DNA TGTGCCAGCAGGGGACAGGGGCTGTCACCCCTCCACTTT. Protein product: CASRGQGLSPLHF.

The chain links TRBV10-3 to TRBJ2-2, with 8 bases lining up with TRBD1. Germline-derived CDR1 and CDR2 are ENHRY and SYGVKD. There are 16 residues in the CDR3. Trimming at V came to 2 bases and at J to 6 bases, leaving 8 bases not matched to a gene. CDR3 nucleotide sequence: TGTGCCATCAGTGAGCCGGGACAGGAAGGCCCCGGGGAGCTGTTTTTT. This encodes CAISEPGQEGPGELFF.

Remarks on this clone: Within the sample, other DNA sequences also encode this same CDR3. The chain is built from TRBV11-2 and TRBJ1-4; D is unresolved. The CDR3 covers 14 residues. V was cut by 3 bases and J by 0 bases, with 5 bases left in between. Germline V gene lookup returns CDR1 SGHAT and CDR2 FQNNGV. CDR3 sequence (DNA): TGTGCCAGCAGCTTGAGAGCAACTAATGAAAAACTGTTTTTT. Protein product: CASSLRATNEKLFF.

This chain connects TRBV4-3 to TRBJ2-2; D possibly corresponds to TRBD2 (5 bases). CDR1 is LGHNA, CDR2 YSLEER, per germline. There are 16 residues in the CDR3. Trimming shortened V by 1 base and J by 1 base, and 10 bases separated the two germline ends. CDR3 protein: CASSQGPGRNTGELFF. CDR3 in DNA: TGCGCCAGCAGCCAAGGTCCGGGGAGGAACACCGGGGAGCTGTTTTTT.

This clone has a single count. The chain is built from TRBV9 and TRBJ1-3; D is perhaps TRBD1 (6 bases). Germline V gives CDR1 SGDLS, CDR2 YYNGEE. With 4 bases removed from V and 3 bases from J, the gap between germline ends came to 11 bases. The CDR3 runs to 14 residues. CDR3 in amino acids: CASSPIQGGNTIYF. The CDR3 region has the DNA TGTGCCAGCAGCCCGATACAGGGTGGAAACACCATATATTTT.

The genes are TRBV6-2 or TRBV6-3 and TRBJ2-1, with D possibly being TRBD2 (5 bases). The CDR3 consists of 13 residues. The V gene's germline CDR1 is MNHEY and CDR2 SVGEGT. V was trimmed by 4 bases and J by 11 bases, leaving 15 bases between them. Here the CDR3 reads CASSSFGLAQQFF. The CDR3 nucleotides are TGTGCCAGCAGTTCCTTTGGGCTAGCTCAGCAGTTCTTC.

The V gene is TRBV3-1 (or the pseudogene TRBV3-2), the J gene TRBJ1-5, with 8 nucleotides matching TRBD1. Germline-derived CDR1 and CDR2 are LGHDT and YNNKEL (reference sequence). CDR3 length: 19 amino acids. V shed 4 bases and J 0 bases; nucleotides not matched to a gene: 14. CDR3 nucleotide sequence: TGTGCCAGCAGCCGGCAGGAGACGGACAGGGTGGATAGCAATCAGCCCCAGCATTTT. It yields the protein CASSRQETDRVDSNQPQHF.

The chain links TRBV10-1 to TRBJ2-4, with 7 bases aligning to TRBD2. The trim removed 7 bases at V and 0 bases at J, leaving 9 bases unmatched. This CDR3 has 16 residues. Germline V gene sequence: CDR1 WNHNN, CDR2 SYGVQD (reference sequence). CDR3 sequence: CASIGGPSGAKNIQYF. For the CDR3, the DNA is TGCGCCAGCATCGGAGGGCCTAGCGGAGCCAAAAACATTCAGTACTTC.

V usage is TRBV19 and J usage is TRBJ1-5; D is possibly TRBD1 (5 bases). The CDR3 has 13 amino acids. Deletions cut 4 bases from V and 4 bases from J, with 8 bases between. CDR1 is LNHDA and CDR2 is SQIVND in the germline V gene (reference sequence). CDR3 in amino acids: CASSTSGNQPQHF. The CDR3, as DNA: TGTGCCAGTAGTACCTCAGGGAATCAGCCCCAGCATTTT.

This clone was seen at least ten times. The CDR3 region has the DNA TGTGCCAGCAGCGTAGATTCAGGGGTTGGCTACAATGAGCAGTTCTTC. It specifies CASSVDSGVGYNEQFF. This chain joins TRBV9 and TRBJ2-1, with D possibly TRBD1 on 6 matching bases. V was cut by 0 bases and J by 3 bases, with 13 bases left in between. Germline V lookup: CDR1 SGDLS, CDR2 YYNGEE. The CDR3 sequence is 16 residues long.

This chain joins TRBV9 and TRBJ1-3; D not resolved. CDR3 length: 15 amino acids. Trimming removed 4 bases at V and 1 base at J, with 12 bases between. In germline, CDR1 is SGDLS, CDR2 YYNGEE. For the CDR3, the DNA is TGTGCCAGCAGCCCAACGGGGATGTCTGGAAACACCATATATTTT. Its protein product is CASSPTGMSGNTIYF.

In DNA form, the CDR3 reads TGCGCCAGCAGCCAAGGACAGGCCTACGAGCAGTACTTC. This translates into CASSQGQAYEQYF. J is TRBJ2-7 and V is TRBV4-1; a possible D gene is TRBD1 (6 bases). The germline gives CDR1 MGHRA, CDR2 YSYEKL. The CDR3 is made up of 13 amino acids. Trimming removed 1 base from V and 2 bases from J, with 6 bases in between.

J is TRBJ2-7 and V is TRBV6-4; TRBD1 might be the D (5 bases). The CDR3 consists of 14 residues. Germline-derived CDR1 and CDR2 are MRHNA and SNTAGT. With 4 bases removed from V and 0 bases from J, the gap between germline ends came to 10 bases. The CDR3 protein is CASSVEGDSYEQYF. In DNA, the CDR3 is TGTGCCAGCAGTGTGGAAGGGGACTCCTACGAGCAGTACTTC.

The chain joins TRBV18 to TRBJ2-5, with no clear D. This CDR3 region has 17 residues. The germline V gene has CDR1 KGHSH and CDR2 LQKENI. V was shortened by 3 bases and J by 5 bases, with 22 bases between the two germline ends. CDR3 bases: TGTGCCAGCTCACCCAAAGCCCCGTTCGGCGGTCAGGAGACCCAGTACTTC. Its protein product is CASSPKAPFGGQETQYF. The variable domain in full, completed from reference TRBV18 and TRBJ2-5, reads NAGVMQNPRHLVRRRGQEARLRCSPMKGHSHVYWYRQLPEEGLKFMVYLQKENIIDESGMPKERFSAEFPKEGPSILRIQQVVRGDSAAYFCASSPKAPFGGQETQYFGPGTRLLVL.